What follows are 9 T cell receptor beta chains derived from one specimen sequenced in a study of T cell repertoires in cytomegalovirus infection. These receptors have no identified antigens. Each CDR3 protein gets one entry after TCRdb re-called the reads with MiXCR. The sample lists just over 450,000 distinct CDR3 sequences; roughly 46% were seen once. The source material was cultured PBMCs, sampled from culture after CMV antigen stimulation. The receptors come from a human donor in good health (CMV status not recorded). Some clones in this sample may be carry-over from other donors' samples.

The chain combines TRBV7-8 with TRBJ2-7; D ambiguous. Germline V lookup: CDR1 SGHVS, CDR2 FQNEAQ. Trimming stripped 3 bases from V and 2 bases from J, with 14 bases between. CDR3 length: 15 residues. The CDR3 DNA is TGTGCCAGCAGCTTTTCGACGAATGTGGCCTACGAGCAGTACTTC. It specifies CASSFSTNVAYEQYF. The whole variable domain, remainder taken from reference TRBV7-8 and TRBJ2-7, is GAGVSQSPRYKVAKRGQDVALRCDPISGHVSLFWYQQALGQGPEFLTYFQNEAQLDKSGLPSDRFFAERPEGSVSTLKIQRTQQEDSAVYLCASSFSTNVAYEQYFGPGTRLTVT.

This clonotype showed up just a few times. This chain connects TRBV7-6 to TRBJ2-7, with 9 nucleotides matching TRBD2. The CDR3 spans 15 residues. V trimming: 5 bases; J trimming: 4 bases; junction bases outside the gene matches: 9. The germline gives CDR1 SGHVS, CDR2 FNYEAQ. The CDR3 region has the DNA TGTGCCAGCAGCCCGAGCGATAGCGGGAGTTACGAGCAGTACTTC. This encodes CASSPSDSGSYEQYF.

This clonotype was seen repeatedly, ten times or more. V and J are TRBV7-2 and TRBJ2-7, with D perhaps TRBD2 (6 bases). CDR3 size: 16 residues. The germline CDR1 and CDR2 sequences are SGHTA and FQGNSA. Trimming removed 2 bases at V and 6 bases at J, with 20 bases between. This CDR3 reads CASSLSPRGTRGEQYF. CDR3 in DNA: TGTGCCAGCAGCTTAAGTCCTCGCGGGACCCGGGGCGAGCAGTACTTC.

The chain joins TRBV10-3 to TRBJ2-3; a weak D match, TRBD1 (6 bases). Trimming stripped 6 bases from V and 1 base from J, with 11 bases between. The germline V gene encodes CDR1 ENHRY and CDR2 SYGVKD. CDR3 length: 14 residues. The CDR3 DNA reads TGTGCCATCAGCGGACAGAGTCGCACAGATACGCAGTATTTT. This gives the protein CAISGQSRTDTQYF.

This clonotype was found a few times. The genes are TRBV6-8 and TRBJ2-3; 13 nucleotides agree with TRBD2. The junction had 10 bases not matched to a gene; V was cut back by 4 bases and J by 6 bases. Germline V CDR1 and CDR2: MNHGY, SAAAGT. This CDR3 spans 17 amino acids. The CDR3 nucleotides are TGTGCCAGCAGTTCCGGGACTAGCGGGACTCTCGGGGATACGCAGTATTTT. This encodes CASSSGTSGTLGDTQYF.

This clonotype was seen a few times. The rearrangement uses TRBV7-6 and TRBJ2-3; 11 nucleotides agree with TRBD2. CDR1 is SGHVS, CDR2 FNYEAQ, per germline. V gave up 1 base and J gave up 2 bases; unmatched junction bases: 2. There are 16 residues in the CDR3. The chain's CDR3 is CASSLETSGATDTQYF. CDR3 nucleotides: TGTGCCAGCAGCTTAGAGACTAGCGGGGCCACAGATACGCAGTATTTT.

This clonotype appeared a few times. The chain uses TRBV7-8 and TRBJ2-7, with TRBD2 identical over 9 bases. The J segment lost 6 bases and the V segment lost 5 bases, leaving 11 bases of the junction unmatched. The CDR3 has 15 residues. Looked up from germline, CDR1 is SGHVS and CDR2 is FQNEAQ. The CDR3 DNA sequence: TGTGCCAGCAGCCCCTACCCGGGACTAGCTTCCGAGCAGTACTTC. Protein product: CASSPYPGLASEQYF.

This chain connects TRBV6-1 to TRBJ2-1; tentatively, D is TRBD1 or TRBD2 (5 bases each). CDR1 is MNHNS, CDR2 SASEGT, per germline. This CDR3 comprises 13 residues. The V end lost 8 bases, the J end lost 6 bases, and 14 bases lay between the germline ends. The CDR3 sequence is CASLGDGGNEQFF. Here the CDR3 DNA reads TGTGCCAGCTTAGGGGACGGTGGCAATGAGCAGTTCTTC.

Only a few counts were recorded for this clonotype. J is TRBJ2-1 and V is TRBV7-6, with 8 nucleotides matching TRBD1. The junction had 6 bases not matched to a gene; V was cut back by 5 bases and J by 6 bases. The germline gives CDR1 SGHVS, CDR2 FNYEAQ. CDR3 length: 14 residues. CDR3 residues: CASSPKTGVNEQFF. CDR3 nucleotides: TGTGCCAGCAGCCCAAAGACAGGGGTCAATGAGCAGTTCTTC.